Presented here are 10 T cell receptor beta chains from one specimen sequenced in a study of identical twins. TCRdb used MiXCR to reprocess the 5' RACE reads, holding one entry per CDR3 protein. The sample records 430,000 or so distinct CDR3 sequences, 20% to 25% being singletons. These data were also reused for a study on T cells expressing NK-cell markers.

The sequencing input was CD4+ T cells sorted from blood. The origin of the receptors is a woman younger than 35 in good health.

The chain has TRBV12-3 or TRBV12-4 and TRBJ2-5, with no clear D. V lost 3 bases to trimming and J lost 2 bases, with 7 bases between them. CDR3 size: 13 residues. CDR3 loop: CASSFVYQETQYF. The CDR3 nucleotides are TGTGCCAGCAGTTTCGTTTATCAAGAGACCCAGTACTTC.

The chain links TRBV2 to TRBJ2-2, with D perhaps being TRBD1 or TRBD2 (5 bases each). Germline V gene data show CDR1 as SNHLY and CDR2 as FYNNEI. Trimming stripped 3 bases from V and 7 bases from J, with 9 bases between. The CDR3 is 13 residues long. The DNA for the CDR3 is TGTGCCAGCAGTGAGGGGGATGTCGGGGAGCTGTTTTTT. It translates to CASSEGDVGELFF.

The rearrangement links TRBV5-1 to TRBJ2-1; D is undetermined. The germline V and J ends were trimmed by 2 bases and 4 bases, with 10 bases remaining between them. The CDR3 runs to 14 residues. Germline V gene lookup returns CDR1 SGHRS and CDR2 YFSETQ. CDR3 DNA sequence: TGCGCCAGCAGCTTTGGTGCAGAGTACAATGAGCAGTTCTTC. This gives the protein CASSFGAEYNEQFF. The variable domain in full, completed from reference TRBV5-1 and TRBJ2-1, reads KAGVTQTPRYLIKTRGQQVTLSCSPISGHRSVSWYQQTPGQGLQFLFEYFSETQRNKGNFPGRFSGRQFSNSRSEMNVSTLELGDSALYLCASSFGAEYNEQFFGPGTRLTVL.

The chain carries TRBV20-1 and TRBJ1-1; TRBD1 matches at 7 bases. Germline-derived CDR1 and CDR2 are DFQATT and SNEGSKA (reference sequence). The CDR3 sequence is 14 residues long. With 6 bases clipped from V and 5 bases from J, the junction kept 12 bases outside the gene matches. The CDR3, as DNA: TGCAGTGCAAAATCAGGGGGGGGAGCAACTGAAGCTTTCTTT. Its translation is CSAKSGGGATEAFF.

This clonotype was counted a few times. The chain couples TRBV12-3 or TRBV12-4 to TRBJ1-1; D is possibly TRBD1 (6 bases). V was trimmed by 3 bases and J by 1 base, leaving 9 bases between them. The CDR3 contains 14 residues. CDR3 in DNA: TGTGCCAGCAGTTTTGACAGGACGAACACTGAAGCTTTCTTT. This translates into CASSFDRTNTEAFF.

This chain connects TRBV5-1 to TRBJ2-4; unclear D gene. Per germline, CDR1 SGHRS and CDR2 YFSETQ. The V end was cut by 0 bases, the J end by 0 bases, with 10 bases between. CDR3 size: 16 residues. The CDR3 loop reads CASSLERFSAKNIQYF. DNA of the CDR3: TGCGCCAGCAGCTTGGAGAGGTTTTCAGCCAAAAACATTCAGTACTTC.

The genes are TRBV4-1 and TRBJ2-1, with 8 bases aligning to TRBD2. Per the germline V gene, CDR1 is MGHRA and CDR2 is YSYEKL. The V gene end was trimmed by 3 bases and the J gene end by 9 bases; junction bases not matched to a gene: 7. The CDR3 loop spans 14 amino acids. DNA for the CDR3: TGCGCCAGCAGCCATCTCGGGGGGGCTGGTGAGCAGTTCTTC. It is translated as CASSHLGGAGEQFF.

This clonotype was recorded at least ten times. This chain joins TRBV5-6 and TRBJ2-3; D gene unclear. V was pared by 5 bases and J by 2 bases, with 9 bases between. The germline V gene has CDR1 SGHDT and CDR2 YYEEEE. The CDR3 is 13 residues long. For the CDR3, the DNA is TGTGCCAGCAGTTTAAGGCTCACAGATACGCAGTATTTT. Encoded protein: CASSLRLTDTQYF. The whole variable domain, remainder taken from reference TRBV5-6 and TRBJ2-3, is DAGVTQSPTHLIKTRGQQVTLRCSPKSGHDTVSWYQQALGQGPQFIFQYYEEEERQRGNFPDRFSGHQFPNYSSELNVNALLLGDSALYLCASSLRLTDTQYFGPGTRLTVL.

The CDR3 loop reads CASSPPSVDTQYF. DNA of the CDR3: TGTGCCAGCAGCCCCCCTAGCGTAGATACGCAGTATTTT. J is TRBJ2-3 and V is TRBV7-2, with D maybe TRBD2 (6 bases). Germline assignment: CDR1 SGHTA and CDR2 FQGNSA. Trimming removed 5 bases from V and 5 bases from J, with 11 bases in between. The CDR3 totals 13 residues.

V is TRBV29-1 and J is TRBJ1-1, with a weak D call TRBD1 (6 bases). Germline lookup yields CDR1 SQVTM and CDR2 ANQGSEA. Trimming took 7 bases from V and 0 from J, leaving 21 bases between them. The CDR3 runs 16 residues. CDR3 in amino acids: CSGTSGDKPLNTEAFF. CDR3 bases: TGCAGCGGGACCTCAGGGGACAAGCCCCTGAACACTGAAGCTTTCTTT. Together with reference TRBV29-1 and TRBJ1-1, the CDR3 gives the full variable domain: SAVISQKPSRDICQRGTSLTIQCQVDSQVTMMFWYRQQPGQSLTLIATANQGSEATYESGFVIDKFPISRPNLTFSTLTVSNMSPEDSSIYLCSGTSGDKPLNTEAFFGQGTRLTVV.